These 27 T cell receptor beta chains were all obtained from the same sample, sequenced in a study of beta chain features in type 1 diabetes. Of the isolated RNA, all was reverse transcribed, and so the sequenced material was expressed TCRB transcripts. Measured with immunoSEQ multiplex PCR; TCRdb has only the in-frame clones, and not every one. The sample records under 200,000 clones, about 9.1% being singletons. The sample comprised central memory CD4+ T cells from blood. The receptors originated from a woman aged 18-29 years in good health.

The chain recombines TRBV9 with TRBJ2-1, with 10 bases fitting TRBD2. Germline CDR1 reads SGDLS; CDR2 reads YYNGEE. V lost 2 bases to trimming and J lost 4 bases; unmatched junction nucleotides: 3. CDR3 length: 15 residues. The CDR3 reads CASSVLAGGYNEQFF. In DNA form, the CDR3 reads TGTGCCAGCAGCGTCTTAGCGGGAGGATACAATGAGCAGTTCTTC.

This clone was detected only a few times. The chain uses TRBV7-3 and TRBJ2-1, with 7 bases fitting TRBD1. Germline V gene lookup returns CDR1 SGHTA and CDR2 FQGTGA. J lost 9 bases, V lost 5 bases, and 13 bases had no gene match. CDR3 length: 15 residues. DNA for the CDR3: TGTGCCAGCAGCCCCCGAGACAGGGAAAATAGTGAGCAGTTCTTC. It specifies CASSPRDRENSEQFF.

The sample holds a few counts of this clone. The chain combines TRBV18 with TRBJ2-5, with D possibly being TRBD1 (5 bases). With 1 base removed from V and 5 bases from J, the gap between germline ends came to 14 bases. Germline V CDR1 and CDR2: KGHSH, LQKENI. This CDR3 is 15 amino acids long. The CDR3 loop is CASSPRRARDETQYF. DNA of the CDR3: TGTGCCAGCTCACCACGTAGGGCCAGGGATGAGACCCAGTACTTC.

In its sample, this clone was seen a few times. V is TRBV7-2 and J is TRBJ2-3; 8 bases are shared with TRBD2. The length of the CDR3 is 16 residues. Germline CDR1 SGHTA, CDR2 FQGNSA. V lost 5 bases and J lost 0; bases outside the gene matches: 7. This CDR3 is CASSPYSGESTDTQYF. The DNA of the CDR3 is TGTGCCAGCAGCCCCTATAGCGGGGAGAGCACAGATACGCAGTATTTT. Full variable domain (remainder filled in from reference TRBV7-2 and TRBJ2-3): GAGVSQSPSNKVTEKGKDVELRCDPISGHTALYWYRQSLGQGLEFLIYFQGNSAPDKSGLPSDRFSAERTGGSVSTLTIQRTQQEDSAVYLCASSPYSGESTDTQYFGPGTRLTVL.

A few counts support this clone. The rearrangement links TRBV5-1 to TRBJ2-1; 7 bases align to TRBD1. The CDR3 sequence is 15 residues long. V gave up 7 bases and J gave up 8 bases; unmatched junction bases: 15. CDR1 is SGHRS and CDR2 is YFSETQ in the germline V gene. CDR3 protein: CASSTSMTGKDEQFF. The CDR3 region has the DNA TGCGCCAGCTCCACCTCTATGACAGGGAAGGATGAGCAGTTCTTC.

The chain has TRBV4-1 and TRBJ2-5; TRBD1 is a possible D gene (6 bases). Trimming removed 1 base from V and 3 bases from J, with 15 bases in between. Germline-derived CDR1 and CDR2 are MGHRA and YSYEKL. The CDR3 has 16 residues. The CDR3 DNA sequence: TGCGCCAGCAGCCAAGGATACAGGGATATGAAAGAGACCCAGTACTTC. Amino acid sequence: CASSQGYRDMKETQYF.

The chain carries TRBV2 and TRBJ2-5; TRBD2 matches at 10 bases. CDR1 is SNHLY and CDR2 is FYNNEI in the germline V gene. The V gene end was trimmed by 3 bases and the J gene end by 3 bases; junction bases not matched to a gene: 4. The CDR3 sequence is 15 residues long. This CDR3 reads CASSERLAGEETQYF. The DNA of the CDR3 is TGTGCCAGCAGTGAGAGGCTAGCGGGAGAAGAGACCCAGTACTTC.

The chain combines TRBV6-5 with TRBJ1-5; 7 bases are shared with TRBD1. This CDR3 contains 15 residues. Germline V lookup: CDR1 MNHEY, CDR2 SVGAGI. J gave up 2 bases and V 6 bases, and 7 bases lay outside the gene matches. The CDR3 bases are TGTGCCAGCAGGCCGACAGGGTTTGGCAATCAGCCCCAGCATTTT. Translating gives CASRPTGFGNQPQHF.

The chain carries TRBV7-9 and TRBJ2-1; TRBD2 matches at 13 bases. Germline V gives CDR1 SEHNR, CDR2 FQNEAQ (reference sequence). This CDR3 is 17 amino acids long. Germline trimming cut 3 bases from V and 7 bases from J; bases unmatched to any gene: 9. The CDR3: CASSFRGGLAGRNEQFF. For the CDR3, the DNA is TGTGCCAGCAGCTTTAGAGGGGGACTAGCGGGGCGTAATGAGCAGTTCTTC.

This clone was observed a handful of times. The rearrangement uses TRBV6-5 and TRBJ2-4, with a tentative D call TRBD2 (6 bases). The CDR3 has 15 amino acids. The V end was cut by 0 bases, the J end by 3 bases, with 9 bases between. The germline gives CDR1 MNHEY, CDR2 SVGAGI. CDR3 loop: CASSYSAGGKNIQYF. The CDR3 DNA is TGTGCCAGCAGTTACTCTGCCGGGGGCAAAAACATTCAGTACTTC.

A few counts support this clone. The V and J genes are TRBV11-3 and TRBJ2-3, with 14 bases aligning to TRBD2. The germline gives CDR1 SGHNT, CDR2 YENEEA. CDR3 length: 16 residues. With V trimmed by 8 bases and J by 3 bases, 7 bases remained unmatched. CDR3 nucleotide sequence: TGTGCCAGCGGGGGGACTAGCGGGAGTAGAACAGATACGCAGTATTTT. Amino acids: CASGGTSGSRTDTQYF. Drawing the rest from reference TRBV11-3 and TRBJ2-3, the complete variable domain is EAGVVQSPRYKIIEKKQPVAFWCNPISGHNTLYWYLQNLGQGPELLIRYENEEAVDDSQLPKDRFSAERLKGVDSTLKIQPAELGDSAVYLCASGGTSGSRTDTQYFGPGTRLTVL.

This clone was seen more than once but under ten times. The CDR3 loop is CASRDWTGYNEQFF. The CDR3 bases are TGTGCCAGCAGAGATTGGACAGGCTACAATGAGCAGTTCTTC. This sequence joins TRBV6-1 and TRBJ2-1; the match to TRBD1 covers 7 bases. CDR1 is MNHNS, CDR2 SASEGT, per germline. CDR3 length: 14 residues. V trimming: 6 bases; J trimming: 3 bases; junction bases outside the gene matches: 5.

This chain connects TRBV5-4 to TRBJ1-2; D is undetermined. V shed 3 bases and J shed 4 bases, with 10 bases lying between them. CDR3 length: 13 residues. CDR1 is SGHNT, CDR2 YYREEE, per germline (reference sequence). The CDR3 spells CASSSTDFYGYTF. DNA of the CDR3: TGTGCCAGCAGCTCTACAGATTTCTATGGCTACACCTTC.

V gene TRBV6-5 combines with J gene TRBJ2-5; TRBD1 might be the D (8 bases). There are 15 residues in the CDR3. In germline, CDR1 is MNHEY, CDR2 SVGAGI. V was cut by 4 bases and J by 0 bases, with 12 bases left in between. The DNA of the CDR3 is TGTGCCAGCAGTTCACAGGGGGGGTACCAAGAGACCCAGTACTTC. It encodes CASSSQGGYQETQYF.

The V and J genes are TRBV9 and TRBJ2-6; no reliable D call. The CDR3 consists of 14 residues. V dropped 4 bases and J dropped 2 bases, with 7 bases sitting between them. Germline CDR1 and CDR2: SGDLS and YYNGEE. The CDR3, as DNA: TGTGCCAGCAGCCCGGTTCCTGGGGCCAACGTCCTGACTTTC. Its translation: CASSPVPGANVLTF.

This clone was picked up a small number of times. The chain carries TRBV5-1 and TRBJ2-1, with TRBD2 identical over 7 bases. Germline-derived CDR1 and CDR2 are SGHRS and YFSETQ. The CDR3 loop spans 15 amino acids. V shed 0 bases and J 4 bases; nucleotides not matched to a gene: 4. CDR3 loop: CASSLGSSGYNEQFF. The CDR3 DNA is TGCGCCAGCAGCTTGGGGTCTAGCGGATACAATGAGCAGTTCTTC.

A few counts support this clone. The chain couples TRBV5-1 to TRBJ1-3; 9 bases fit TRBD1. This CDR3 is built from 14 residues. Germline V CDR1 and CDR2: SGHRS, YFSETQ. Unmatched junction bases numbered 5, after V lost 5 bases and J lost 5 bases. CDR3 in amino acids: CASSPDRGRNTIYF. CDR3 sequence (DNA): TGCGCCAGCAGTCCGGACAGGGGTAGAAACACCATATATTTT.

This clone has more than one count but fewer than ten. CDR3 sequence reads: CAWSDGVRNEQFF. In DNA, the CDR3 is TGTGCCTGGAGTGACGGTGTCCGCAATGAGCAGTTCTTC. This chain uses TRBV30 with TRBJ2-1; D is unresolved. V shed 1 base and J shed 6 bases, with 10 bases lying between them. From germline, CDR1 is GTSNPN and CDR2 SVGIG (reference sequence). This CDR3 spans 13 amino acids. Together with reference TRBV30 and TRBJ2-1, the CDR3 gives the full variable domain: SQTIHQWPATLVQPVGSPLSLECTVEGTSNPNLYWYRQAAGRGLQLLFYSVGIGQISSEVPQNLSASRPQDRQFILSSKKLLLSDSGFYLCAWSDGVRNEQFFGPGTRLTVL.

The CDR3 DNA reads TGTGCCAGCAGCCTCAATTTCGGCGAGCAGTACTTC. Protein product: CASSLNFGEQYF. The V call is TRBV14, the J call TRBJ2-7; D uncertain. Germline CDR1 is SGHDN and CDR2 is FVKESK. Deletions cut 4 bases from V and 6 bases from J, with 10 bases between. The CDR3 consists of 12 residues.

The V gene is TRBV30, the J gene TRBJ2-5; D remains unclear. The germline CDR1 and CDR2 sequences are GTSNPN and SVGIG (reference sequence). This CDR3 has 11 residues. The V gene lost 4 bases and the J gene lost 6 bases, with 9 bases spanning the gap. DNA of the CDR3: TGTGCCTGGACCTTAGCCCAGACCCAGTACTTC. Encoded protein: CAWTLAQTQYF. Variable domain in full (rest from reference TRBV30 and TRBJ2-5): SQTIHQWPATLVQPVGSPLSLECTVEGTSNPNLYWYRQAAGRGLQLLFYSVGIGQISSEVPQNLSASRPQDRQFILSSKKLLLSDSGFYLCAWTLAQTQYFGPGTRLLVL.

At least ten counts were recorded for this clone. The chain employs TRBV4-1 and TRBJ2-1; D remains unclear. The CDR3 contains 15 residues. The ends were cut back, 4 bases at V and 8 bases at J, with 18 bases in the middle. CDR1 is MGHRA, CDR2 YSYEKL, per germline. The CDR3, as DNA: TGCGCCAGCAGCCCTCGACCTCCTCCGAGCGATGAGCAGTTCTTC. This encodes CASSPRPPPSDEQFF.

Only a few counts were recorded for this clone. The chain links TRBV7-2 to TRBJ2-3, with D perhaps TRBD2 (7 bases). CDR3 length: 16 residues. Germline V gene sequence: CDR1 SGHTA, CDR2 FQGNSA. V lost 5 bases and J 2 bases, leaving 17 bases between the germline ends. The DNA of the CDR3 is TGTGCCAGCAGCCCACCGGGGCGGGGGCCCACAGATACGCAGTATTTT. This translates into CASSPPGRGPTDTQYF.

V gene TRBV5-1 combines with J gene TRBJ1-1; D gene ambiguous. The V gene's germline CDR1 is SGHRS and CDR2 YFSETQ. The CDR3 spans 14 residues. Trimming stripped 4 bases from V and 1 base from J, with 11 bases between. The CDR3 DNA sequence: TGCGCCAGCAGCGATGAATACAGGAACACTGAAGCTTTCTTT. Translated, it gives CASSDEYRNTEAFF.

This chain uses TRBV15 with TRBJ1-1; no reliable D call. The V gene's germline CDR1 is LNHNV and CDR2 YYDKDF (reference sequence). V dropped 0 bases and J dropped 6 bases, with 14 bases sitting between them. This CDR3 spans 15 amino acids. CDR3 coding DNA: TGTGCCACCAGCAGAGATCCCAGGAACCTTCCTGAAGCTTTCTTT. Encoded protein: CATSRDPRNLPEAFF.

This chain uses TRBV5-6 with TRBJ1-2, with 10 positions matching TRBD1. The CDR3 length is 16 residues. Germline CDR1 and CDR2: SGHDT and YYEEEE. V shed 3 bases and J 3 bases; nucleotides not matched to a gene: 8. The CDR3 DNA reads TGTGCCAGCAGCTCAATACCGGGACAGGGGTACTATGGCTACACCTTC. Residues: CASSSIPGQGYYGYTF.

This clone was seen only a few times. The chain combines TRBV7-3 with TRBJ2-1, with D tentatively TRBD2 (6 bases). CDR1 SGHTA and CDR2 FQGTGA come from the germline V gene. The ends were cut back, 5 bases at V and 4 bases at J, with 12 bases in the middle. This CDR3 is built from 14 residues. CDR3 amino acids: CASSGGPPYNEQFF. The CDR3 DNA sequence: TGTGCCAGCAGCGGAGGGCCTCCGTACAATGAGCAGTTCTTC.

This chain links TRBV30 with TRBJ1-4; D is unclear. The V gene lost 5 bases and the J gene lost 4 bases, with 17 bases spanning the gap. The V gene's germline CDR1 is GTSNPN and CDR2 SVGIG (reference sequence). The CDR3 extends over 15 amino acids. The CDR3 DNA is TGTGCCTGGGGCCGTAGCGGGTATCTTAATGAAAAACTGTTTTTT. It translates to CAWGRSGYLNEKLFF.